The entry that follows covers one T cell receptor beta chain sequence. A second PCR of 7 to 11 cycles used a sample-barcoded 5' primer and a J-beta primer mix. TCRdb ran MiXCR on the 5' RACE reads and lists one entry per CDR3 protein. The table has about 1,600,000 distinct CDR3 sequences, about 40% seen once. Looked up from germline, CDR1 is SGHAT and CDR2 is FQNNGV. The CDR3 spans 13 residues. Trimming took 5 bases from V and 5 from J, leaving 12 bases between them. This specimen belongs to a study of blood T cells in healthy people across ages. Source material: blood. The V gene is TRBV11-2, the J gene TRBJ1-2; possible D gene TRBD1, 5 bases. The clonotype was recovered from a woman under 30 in good health. Here the CDR3 reads CASSPEGFYGYTF. The CDR3, as DNA: TGTGCCAGCAGCCCCGAGGGGTTTTATGGCTACACCTTC.